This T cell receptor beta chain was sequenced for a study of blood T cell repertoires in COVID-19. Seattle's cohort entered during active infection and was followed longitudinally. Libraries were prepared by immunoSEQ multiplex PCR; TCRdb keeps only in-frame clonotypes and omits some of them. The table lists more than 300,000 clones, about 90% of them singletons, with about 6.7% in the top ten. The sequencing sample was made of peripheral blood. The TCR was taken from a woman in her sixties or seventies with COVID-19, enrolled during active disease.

The CDR3 loop reads CASSRDREVAYGYTF. As DNA, the CDR3 is TGTGCCAGTAGTAGAGACAGGGAGGTCGCCTATGGCTACACCTTC. V is TRBV19 and J is TRBJ1-2, with 7 bases identical to TRBD1. Unmatched junction bases numbered 9, after V lost 4 bases and J lost 4 bases. CDR1 is LNHDA and CDR2 is SQIVND in the germline V gene (reference sequence). The CDR3 has 15 amino acids.